Below, 24 T cell receptor beta chains from the same sample are listed, as sequenced in a study of cytomegalovirus exposure and HLA in healthy donors. The PCR ran on 60 Vbeta and 13 Jbeta primers. Sequencing was performed with immunoSEQ multiplex PCR; in TCRdb, only in-frame clones are kept and a portion is missing. The sample shows 110,000 or so clones, 70% to 80% of them seen only once. Sequencing was done on a sample of PBMCs. The origin of the receptors is a female donor in good health and CMV-seronegative.

V and J are TRBV27 and TRBJ1-3; D possibly corresponds to TRBD1 (5 bases). Trimming removed 2 bases from V and 4 bases from J, with 12 bases in between. The CDR3 covers 15 residues. Germline CDR1 and CDR2: MNHEY and SMNVEV (reference sequence). The CDR3 loop reads CASSLNGALGNTIYF. CDR3 nucleotide sequence: TGTGCCAGCAGTTTAAATGGGGCGCTAGGAAACACCATATATTTT.

The chain recombines TRBV11-2 with TRBJ2-5; TRBD2 matches 15 bases. The CDR3 has 15 amino acids. CDR1 is SGHAT and CDR2 is FQNNGV in the germline V gene. Trimming at V came to 5 bases and at J to 5 bases, leaving 3 bases not matched to a gene. The CDR3: CASSPGTSGGETQYF. CDR3 in DNA: TGTGCCAGCAGCCCCGGGACTAGCGGGGGGGAGACCCAGTACTTC.

With regard to this clone: Other DNA sequences within the sample encode an identical CDR3. The CDR3 here is CASSQRGGTANTEAFF. The DNA for the CDR3 is TGTGCCAGCAGCCAAAGGGGCGGTACAGCGAACACTGAAGCTTTCTTT. The chain employs TRBV7-9 and TRBJ1-1; D is possibly TRBD1 (5 bases). Germline V gene data show CDR1 as SEHNR and CDR2 as FQNEAQ (reference sequence). Between the trimmed V and J ends, which lost 5 bases and 1 base, there was a span of 17 bases. The CDR3 is 16 amino acids.

The rearrangement uses TRBV10-3 and TRBJ2-5; 9 bases agree with TRBD2. The closer fit of TRBJ2-7 to the DNA end suggests the J call may be wrong. This CDR3 comprises 15 residues. Germline values: CDR1 ENHRY, CDR2 SYGVKD. CDR3 sequence: CAISRTAGGSYEQYF. In DNA form, the CDR3 reads TGTGCCATCAGTCGGACAGCGGGGGGCTCCTACGAGCAGTACTTC.

This chain joins TRBV27 and TRBJ2-1; 10 nucleotides align to TRBD2. V lost 5 bases and J lost 8; bases outside the gene matches: 9. Germline lookup yields CDR1 MNHEY and CDR2 SMNVEV (reference sequence). CDR3 length: 15 residues. CDR3: CASSKLAGLSDEQFF. In DNA, the CDR3 is TGTGCCAGCAGTAAACTAGCGGGGCTAAGCGATGAGCAGTTCTTC.

A remark on this clone: Additional DNA sequences in this sample encode the identical CDR3. The V call is TRBV5-6, the J call TRBJ2-7; a possible D gene is TRBD1 (5 bases). Trimming pared 2 bases from V and 0 bases from J, leaving 9 bases between. Germline V gene data show CDR1 as SGHDT and CDR2 as YYEEEE. This CDR3 is built from 14 residues. The CDR3 bases are TGTGCCAGCAGCTTATTGGGGCCCTCCTACGAGCAGTACTTC. As protein: CASSLLGPSYEQYF.

The V gene is TRBV27, the J gene TRBJ2-2; tentatively, D is TRBD1 (6 bases). Between the trimmed V and J ends, which lost 6 bases and 6 bases, there was a span of 14 bases. This CDR3 has 14 amino acids. Germline lookup yields CDR1 MNHEY and CDR2 SMNVEV (reference sequence). In DNA, the CDR3 is TGTGCCAGCAGAGTTACAGGGTCGCCCGGGGAGCTGTTTTTT. Its protein product is CASRVTGSPGELFF.

V gene TRBV20-1 combines with J gene TRBJ2-1, with TRBD2 matching 7 bases. Germline CDR1 DFQATT, CDR2 SNEGSKA (reference sequence). The CDR3 spans 11 residues. V shed 3 bases, J shed 15 bases, and the junction held 8 bases outside the gene matches. The CDR3 spells CSASLGGTRFF. CDR3 in DNA: TGCAGTGCTAGTTTGGGGGGGACGCGGTTCTTC.

CDR3 in amino acids: CASSYRGNTEAFF. The CDR3 DNA reads TGTGCCAGCAGTTACCGGGGTAACACTGAAGCTTTCTTT. This chain links TRBV6-5 with TRBJ1-1; D not resolved. Germline-derived CDR1 and CDR2 are MNHEY and SVGAGI. V dropped 2 bases and J dropped 2 bases, with 6 bases sitting between them. The CDR3 is 13 residues long.

In its sample, this clone was seen once. The chain combines TRBV7-9 with TRBJ1-2, with D maybe TRBD1 (5 bases). V shed 1 base and J shed 4 bases, with 10 bases lying between them. CDR1 SEHNR and CDR2 FQNEAQ come from the germline V gene (reference sequence). This CDR3 is built from 14 residues. CDR3 amino acids: CASSLDLGPYGYTF. CDR3 nucleotide sequence: TGTGCCAGCAGCTTAGACCTGGGGCCCTATGGCTACACCTTC. The full variable domain, with the rest looked up from reference TRBV7-9 and TRBJ1-2, is DTGVSQNPRHKITKRGQNVTFRCDPISEHNRLYWYRQTLGQGPEFLTYFQNEAQLEKSRLLSDRFSAERPKGSFSTLEIQRTEQGDSAMYLCASSLDLGPYGYTFGSGTRLTVV.

The V call is TRBV18, the J call TRBJ2-1, with 10 bases matching TRBD2. The germline CDR1 and CDR2 sequences are KGHSH and LQKENI. The CDR3 extends over 15 amino acids. The V gene end was trimmed by 3 bases and the J gene end by 5 bases; junction bases not matched to a gene: 4. The CDR3 coding sequence is TGTGCCAGCTCACCGTCCAGCGGGGGGGACAATGAGCAGTTCTTC. It yields the protein CASSPSSGGDNEQFF.

The rearrangement joins TRBV11-2 to TRBJ2-5; possibly TRBD2 for D (5 bases). Trimming left V 3 bases short and J 0 bases short, with 8 bases between. This CDR3 spans 14 amino acids. The V gene's germline CDR1 is SGHAT and CDR2 FQNNGV. CDR3 sequence (DNA): TGTGCCAGCAGCTTTTCCGGGGACCAAGAGACCCAGTACTTC. It codes for CASSFSGDQETQYF.

This clone was found a few times. The chain employs TRBV6-6 and TRBJ2-7; no definite D call. The CDR3 consists of 11 residues. The V end lost 4 bases, the J end lost 9 bases, and 10 bases lay between the germline ends. Germline CDR1 reads MNHNY; CDR2 reads SVGAGI (reference sequence). As DNA, the CDR3 is TGTGCCAGCAGTTCCTTGCTAGGGCAGTACTTC. Encoded protein: CASSSLLGQYF.

The genes are TRBV7-9 and TRBJ1-2; a weak D match, TRBD1 (6 bases). There are 14 residues in the CDR3. Germline CDR1 and CDR2: SEHNR and FQNEAQ (reference sequence). V dropped 6 bases and J dropped 5 bases, with 16 bases sitting between them. CDR3 coding DNA: TGTGCCAGCAGGGGGGACACGTTCTTTTATGGCTACACCTTC. This sequence encodes CASRGDTFFYGYTF.

The J gene is TRBJ1-5, the V gene TRBV5-1; 10 nucleotides align to TRBD1. V shed 1 base, J shed 6 bases, and the junction held 4 bases outside the gene matches. The germline CDR1 and CDR2 sequences are SGHRS and YFSETQ. The CDR3 covers 15 residues. The CDR3 reads CASSLSGTGAQPQHF. The CDR3 region has the DNA TGCGCCAGCAGCTTGTCCGGGACAGGGGCTCAGCCCCAGCATTTT.

The CDR3 DNA sequence: TGTGCCAGCAGTTTAGGGACAGGGGGGGGCTACGAGCAGTACTTC. Residues: CASSLGTGGGYEQYF. The gene calls are TRBV27 and TRBJ2-7; 11 bases agree with TRBD1. Per the germline V gene, CDR1 is MNHEY and CDR2 is SMNVEV (reference sequence). This CDR3 region has 15 residues. V lost 2 bases, J lost 3 bases, and 3 bases stayed unmatched.

The chain couples TRBV12-5 to TRBJ1-2; D not certain. CDR3 length equals 14 residues. V was shortened by 2 bases and J by 8 bases, with 15 bases between the two germline ends. The germline V gene encodes CDR1 LGHNT and CDR2 FRNRAP. CDR3 protein: CASGLQPSGEGYTF. In nucleotides, the CDR3 is TGTGCTAGTGGTTTGCAACCGTCTGGGGAGGGCTACACCTTC.

V usage is TRBV2 and J usage is TRBJ2-3; 8 bases fit TRBD2. Germline V gives CDR1 SNHLY, CDR2 FYNNEI. Trimming cost V 10 bases and J 1 base; bases outside gene matches: 7. This CDR3 region has 14 residues. CDR3 sequence: CAIPPGGRTDTQYF. CDR3 DNA: TGTGCCATCCCCCCGGGGGGGCGCACAGATACGCAGTATTTT.

The gene calls are TRBV15 and TRBJ1-1; D call uncertain. Per germline, CDR1 LNHNV and CDR2 YYDKDF (reference sequence). Trimming stripped 3 bases from V and 1 base from J, with 3 bases between. The CDR3 spans 12 residues. CDR3 bases: TGTGCCACCAGCAGCAAGAACACTGAAGCTTTCTTT. Encoded protein: CATSSKNTEAFF.

J is TRBJ2-1 and V is TRBV15; tentatively, D is TRBD2 (7 bases). V was shortened by 5 bases and J by 6 bases, with 26 bases between the two germline ends. Germline assignment: CDR1 LNHNV and CDR2 YYDKDF (reference sequence). The CDR3 has 18 residues. In nucleotides, the CDR3 is TGTGCCACCAGCCGAACCATCATCTTAGGGGGGGGTAGCAATGAGCAGTTCTTC. The encoded protein is CATSRTIILGGGSNEQFF.

The genes are TRBV9 and TRBJ1-5; 7 bases fit TRBD1. This CDR3 is built from 15 residues. Germline trimming cut 4 bases from V and 6 bases from J; bases unmatched to any gene: 10. The germline V gene has CDR1 SGDLS and CDR2 YYNGEE. The CDR3 here is CASSLGQAGGQPQHF. The DNA for the CDR3 is TGTGCCAGCAGCCTCGGACAGGCCGGGGGTCAGCCCCAGCATTTT.

The rearrangement uses TRBV7-9 and TRBJ2-3; perhaps TRBD2 as D (6 bases). Trimming shortened V by 1 base and J by 3 bases, and 17 bases separated the two germline ends. Germline lookup yields CDR1 SEHNR and CDR2 FQNEAQ (reference sequence). This CDR3 region has 17 residues. This CDR3 reads CASSLVISGLKTDTQYF. CDR3 nucleotides: TGTGCCAGCAGCTTAGTCATATCGGGACTGAAAACAGATACGCAGTATTTT.

DNA of the CDR3: TGTGCCAGCTCACCGGGGACAGGGGTTCGGGAGCAGTACTTC. Amino acid sequence: CASSPGTGVREQYF. This chain connects TRBV18 to TRBJ2-7, with TRBD1 matching over 10 bases. The CDR3 covers 14 residues. CDR1 and CDR2 (germline): KGHSH, LQKENI. Trimming removed 3 bases from V and 7 bases from J; junction bases left unmatched: 6. The whole variable domain, filled in from reference TRBV18 and TRBJ2-7, reads NAGVMQNPRHLVRRRGQEARLRCSPMKGHSHVYWYRQLPEEGLKFMVYLQKENIIDESGMPKERFSAEFPKEGPSILRIQQVVRGDSAAYFCASSPGTGVREQYFGPGTRLTVT.

The chain is built from TRBV10-2 and TRBJ2-5; TRBD1 aligns across 9 bases. Trimming cost V 3 bases and J 5 bases; bases outside gene matches: 10. There are 16 residues in the CDR3. CDR1 WSHSY and CDR2 SAAADI come from the germline V gene. The CDR3 DNA reads TGCGCCAGCAGTGAAGAGGACAGGGGCTTTCGGGAGACCCAGTACTTC. This encodes CASSEEDRGFRETQYF.